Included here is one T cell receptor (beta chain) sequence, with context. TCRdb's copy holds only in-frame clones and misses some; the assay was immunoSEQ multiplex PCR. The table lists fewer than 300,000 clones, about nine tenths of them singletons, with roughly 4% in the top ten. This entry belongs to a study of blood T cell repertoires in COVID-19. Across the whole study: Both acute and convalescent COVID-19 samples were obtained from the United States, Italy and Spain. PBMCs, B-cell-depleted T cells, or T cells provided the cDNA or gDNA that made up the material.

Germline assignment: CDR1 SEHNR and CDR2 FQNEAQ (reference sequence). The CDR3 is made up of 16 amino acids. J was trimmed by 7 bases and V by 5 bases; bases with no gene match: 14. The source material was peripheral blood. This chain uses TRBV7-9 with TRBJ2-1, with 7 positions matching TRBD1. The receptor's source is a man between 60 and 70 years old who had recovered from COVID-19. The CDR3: CASSASGKQGINEQFF. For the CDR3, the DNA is TGTGCCAGCAGCGCCTCCGGGAAACAGGGGATTAATGAGCAGTTCTTC. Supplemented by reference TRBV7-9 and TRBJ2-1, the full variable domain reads DTGVSQNPRHKITKRGQNVTFRCDPISEHNRLYWYRQTLGQGPEFLTYFQNEAQLEKSRLLSDRFSAERPKGSFSTLEIQRTEQGDSAMYLCASSASGKQGINEQFFGPGTRLTVL.